This entry features one TCR beta chain sequence. The antigen remains unidentified. Assay: immunoSEQ multiplex PCR; the TCRdb copy retains only in-frame clones and omits some. The sample holds hundreds of thousands of clones, 87% seen once. The data originate from a study of cytomegalovirus exposure and HLA in healthy donors. The wider study: In a later analysis, the approximately 110 validation repertoires were reported to have used the same platform as the roughly 700 first-cohort repertoires.

Trimming removed 2 bases from V and 1 base from J, with 14 bases in between. The CDR3 is 16 amino acids. CDR1 is MGHRA and CDR2 is YSYEKL in the germline V gene. Overall study results and limits: Most TCR sequences showed up rarely, but some public TCRs showed up in many donors. The authors listed roughly 150 TCR beta chains as cytomegalovirus-associated.

This TCR was sampled from a woman aged 18-30 years in good health and CMV-seropositive. The rearrangement uses TRBV4-1 and TRBJ1-1, with D perhaps TRBD1 (5 bases). Sample: PBMCs. As DNA, the CDR3 is TGCGCCAGCAGCCAAAGTATATCGACAGCGAACACTGAAGCTTTCTTT. Protein: CASSQSISTANTEAFF.